This TCR beta chain was captured by sequencing in a study of blood T cells in healthy people across ages (dated by TCRdb to about 2015). Context from the whole study: In model experiments, template switching captured about one uniquely barcoded TCR beta cDNA molecule for every two T cells. To track age-related changes in TCR beta repertoire diversity, the study relied on deep sequencing normalized with unique cDNA molecular identifiers. The donors were divided into four age groups: young (average about 16 years), middle-aged (roughly 42), aged (about 60) and long-lived (nearly 85). To avoid experimental bias, donors of different ages were distributed randomly across sequencing lanes. For two donors (one aged 18 to 29 and one aged 80 or older), the study analyzed two additional independent replicas of 1 million unique cDNA reads from the same blood draw. General findings and caveats noted by the study authors: Bulk unsorted PBMC profiling prevented conclusive comparison of naive and antigen-experienced compartments. Because the CMV infection status of the donors was unknown, age-related changes in expanded clonotypes may potentially have been confounded. Estimates of total diversity based on one million sequenced T cells were considered lower bounds and underestimates. There was a strong correlation between observed TCR beta diversity and the percentage of naive T cells measured by flow cytometry. The long-lived group showed more naive CD4+ T cells, fewer expanded clones and increased TCR diversity than the aged group, suggesting age selection. As age increased, observed TCR beta diversity per million T cells dropped in a roughly linear way, and a significant reduction was already evident by age 40.

Libraries were made using 5' RACE. The instrument given in TCRdb is Illumina HiSeq 2500. The second PCR ran for roughly 6 to 11 cycles and used a J-beta primer mix along with a sample-barcoded 5' primer. A unique molecular identifier was introduced onto each TCR beta cDNA molecule by a template-switch 5' adaptor carrying 12 random nucleotides. Each sample yielded at least 2.5 million CDR3-containing paired-end reads. The Mint cDNA synthesis kit, primed by a TRBC-specific oligonucleotide, was used to synthesize first-strand cDNA from all RNA. After uracil-DNA glycosylase treatment, a first 18-cycle PCR used universal primers M1SS and BC2_uni_R on all cDNA. The study's processing was this. Each sample was normalized by randomly selecting 1 million high-quality reads, each carrying a distinct molecular identifier. Reads with shared molecular identifiers were discarded instead of being binned into consensus sequences. MiTCR, with a Q25 quality threshold and the strictest error-elimination algorithm, was used for CDR3 identification, clonotype clustering and error correction. A nonparametric unseen species model with Euler transformation was used to estimate a lower bound on total TCR beta diversity. Clones were called with MiXCR by TCRdb after fastp trimmed the public reads at Q25, and only in-frame beta chains were retained. CDR3 protein duplicates are merged, each entry listing the most common genes and DNA. The V and J calls shown here were made by TCRdb, not taken from the authors' results. The sample table holds about 1,600,000 distinct CDR3 sequences, of which around 42% were seen once. 7% to 9% of the sample is held by the ten biggest clonotypes.

The donors were roughly 39 Caucasian individuals from Russia, aged roughly 6 to 90 years, who were systemically healthy. Each donor gave ten milliliters of peripheral blood, collected into EDTA-treated Vacutainer tubes. Ficoll-Paque density-gradient centrifugation was used to isolate PBMCs, with at least 6.5 million per sample. Total RNA, at least 6 micrograms per sample, was extracted from PBMCs with Trizol reagent. For every donor, flow cytometry on a PBMC aliquot measured the percentage of naive CD45RAhigh/CD27high T cells. This clonotype showed up just a few times. Which antigen it targets is not known. One base away lies a much larger clone, so this may be a sequencing read error. The CDR3 numbers 16 residues from cysteine through phenylalanine. This entry keeps only the CDR3 DNA: 48 bases, framed from base 1. Sequences SGDLS (CDR1) and YYNGEE (CDR2) are obtained from the germline V gene.

This chain joins TRBV9 to TRBJ2-4; 10 central bases correspond to TRBD2. The J call could be wrong; TRBJ2-7 is a better fit for the DNA end. Sequenced material: blood. This receptor was obtained from a woman younger than 35 in good health. The nucleotide sequence is given as TGTGCCAGCAGCGTAGGTGATTCTAGCGGGGGTAGCGAGCAGTACTTC. The encoded protein is CASSVGDSSGGSEQYF.